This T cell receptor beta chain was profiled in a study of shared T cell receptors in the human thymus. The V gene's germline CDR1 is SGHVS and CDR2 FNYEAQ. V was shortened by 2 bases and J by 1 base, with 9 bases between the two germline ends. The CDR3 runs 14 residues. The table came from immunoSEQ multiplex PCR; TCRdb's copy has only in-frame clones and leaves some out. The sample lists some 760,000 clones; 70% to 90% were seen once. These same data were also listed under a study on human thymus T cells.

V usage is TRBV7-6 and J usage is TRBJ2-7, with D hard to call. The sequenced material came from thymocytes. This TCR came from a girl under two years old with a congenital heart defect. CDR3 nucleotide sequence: TGTGCCAGCAGCTTAACTCTCAATTCCTACGAGCAGTACTTC. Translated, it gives CASSLTLNSYEQYF. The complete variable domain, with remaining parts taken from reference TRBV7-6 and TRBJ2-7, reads GAGVSQSPRYKVTKRGQDVALRCDPISGHVSLYWYRQALGQGPEFLTYFNYEAQQDKSGLPNDRFSAERPEGSISTLTIQRTEQRDSAMYRCASSLTLNSYEQYFGPGTRLTVT.